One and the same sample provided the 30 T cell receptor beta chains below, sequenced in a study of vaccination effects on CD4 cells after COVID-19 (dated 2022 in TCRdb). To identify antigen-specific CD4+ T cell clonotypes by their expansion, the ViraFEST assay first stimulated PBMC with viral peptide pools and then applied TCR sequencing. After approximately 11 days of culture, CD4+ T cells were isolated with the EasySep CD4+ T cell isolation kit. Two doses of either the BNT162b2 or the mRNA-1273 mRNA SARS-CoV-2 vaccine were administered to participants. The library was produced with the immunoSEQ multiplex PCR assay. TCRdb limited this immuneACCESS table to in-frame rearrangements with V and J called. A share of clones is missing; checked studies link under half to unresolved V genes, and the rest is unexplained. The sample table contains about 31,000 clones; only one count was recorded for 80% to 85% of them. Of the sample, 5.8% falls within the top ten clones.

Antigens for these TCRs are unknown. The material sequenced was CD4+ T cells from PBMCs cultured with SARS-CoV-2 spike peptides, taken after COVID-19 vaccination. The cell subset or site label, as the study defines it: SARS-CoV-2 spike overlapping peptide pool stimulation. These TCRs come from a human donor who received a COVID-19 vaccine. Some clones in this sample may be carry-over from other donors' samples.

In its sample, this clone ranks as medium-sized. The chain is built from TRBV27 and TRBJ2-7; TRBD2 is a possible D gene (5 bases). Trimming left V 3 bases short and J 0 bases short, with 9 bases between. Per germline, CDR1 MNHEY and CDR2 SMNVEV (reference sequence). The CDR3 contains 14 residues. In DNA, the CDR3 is TGTGCCAGCAGTTTGGACTTACGCTCCTACGAGCAGTACGTC. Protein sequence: CASSLDLRSYEQYV.

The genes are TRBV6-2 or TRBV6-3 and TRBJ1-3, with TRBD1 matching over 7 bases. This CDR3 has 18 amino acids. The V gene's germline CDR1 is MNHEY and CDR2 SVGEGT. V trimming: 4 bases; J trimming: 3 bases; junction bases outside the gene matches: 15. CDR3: CASSFMDHGGGHGNTIYF. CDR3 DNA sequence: TGTGCCAGCAGTTTTATGGACCATGGAGGGGGCCATGGAAACACCATATATTTT.

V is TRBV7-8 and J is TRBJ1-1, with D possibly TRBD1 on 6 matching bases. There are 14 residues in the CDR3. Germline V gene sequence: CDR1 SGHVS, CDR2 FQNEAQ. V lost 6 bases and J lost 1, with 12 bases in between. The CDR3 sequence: CASSPGHSNTEAFF. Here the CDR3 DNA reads TGTGCCAGCAGTCCGGGACACTCGAACACTGAAGCTTTCTTT.

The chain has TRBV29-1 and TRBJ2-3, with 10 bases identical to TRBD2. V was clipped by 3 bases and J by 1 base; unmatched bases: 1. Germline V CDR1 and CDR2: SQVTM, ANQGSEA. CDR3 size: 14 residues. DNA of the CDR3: TGCAGCGTTGACGGGACTAGCGGCACAGATACGCAGTATTTT. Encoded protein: CSVDGTSGTDTQYF.

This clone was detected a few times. CDR3 sequence: CASSSPQGGNQPQHF. The CDR3 bases are TGTGCCAGCAGTTCCCCTCAAGGCGGCAATCAGCCCCAGCATTTT. V and J are TRBV28 and TRBJ1-5; no clear D gene. Deletions cut 4 bases from V and 2 bases from J, with 12 bases between. This CDR3 has 15 residues. Germline V gene lookup returns CDR1 MDHEN and CDR2 SYDVKM.

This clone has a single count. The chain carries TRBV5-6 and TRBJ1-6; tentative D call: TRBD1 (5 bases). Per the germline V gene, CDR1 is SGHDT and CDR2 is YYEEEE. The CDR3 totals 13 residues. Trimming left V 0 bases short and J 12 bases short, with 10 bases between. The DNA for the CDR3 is TGTGCCAGCAGCTTGGCGGACAATCTACCCCTCCACTTT. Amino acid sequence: CASSLADNLPLHF.

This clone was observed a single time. CDR3 DNA sequence: TGCGCCAGCAGCGAAACAGGGATTGGGTACCAAGAGACCCAGTACTTC. Protein product: CASSETGIGYQETQYF. V is TRBV5-1 and J is TRBJ2-5; D possibly corresponds to TRBD1 (6 bases). CDR3 length: 16 residues. Trimming cost V 4 bases and J 0 bases, with 16 bases left between them. The germline V gene encodes CDR1 SGHRS and CDR2 YFSETQ.

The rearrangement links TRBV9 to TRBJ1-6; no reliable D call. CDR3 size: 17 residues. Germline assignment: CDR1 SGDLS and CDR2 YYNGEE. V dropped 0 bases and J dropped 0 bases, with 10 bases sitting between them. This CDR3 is CASSVVPLDSYNSPLHF. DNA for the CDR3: TGTGCCAGCAGCGTAGTTCCTCTTGACTCCTATAATTCACCCCTCCACTTT.

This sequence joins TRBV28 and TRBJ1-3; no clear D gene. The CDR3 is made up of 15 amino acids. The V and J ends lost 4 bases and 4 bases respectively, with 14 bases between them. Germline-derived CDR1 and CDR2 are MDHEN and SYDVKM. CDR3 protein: CASSSLPGSGNTIYF. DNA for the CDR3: TGTGCCAGCAGTTCCCTCCCCGGGTCGGGAAACACCATATATTTT.

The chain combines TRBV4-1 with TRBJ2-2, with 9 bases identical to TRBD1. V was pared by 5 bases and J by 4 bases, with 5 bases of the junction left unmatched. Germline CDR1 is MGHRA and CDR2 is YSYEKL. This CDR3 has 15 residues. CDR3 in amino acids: CASSLQGAATGELFF. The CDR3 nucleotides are TGCGCCAGCAGCTTACAGGGGGCGGCCACCGGGGAGCTGTTTTTT.

As DNA, the CDR3 is TGTGCCAGCAGTTACGGGTTCCCCGGCCGCGGCTACACCTTC. This encodes CASSYGFPGRGYTF. The V call is TRBV6-2 or TRBV6-3, the J call TRBJ1-2; D ambiguous. Trimming left V 2 bases short and J 8 bases short, with 15 bases between. Germline V gene lookup returns CDR1 MNHEY and CDR2 SVGEGT. There are 14 residues in the CDR3.

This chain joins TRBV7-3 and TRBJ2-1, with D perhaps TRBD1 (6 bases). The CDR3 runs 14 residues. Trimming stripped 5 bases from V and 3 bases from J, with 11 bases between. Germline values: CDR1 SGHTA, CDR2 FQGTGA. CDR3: CASSHGQFYNEQFF. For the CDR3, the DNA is TGTGCCAGCAGCCATGGACAGTTCTACAATGAGCAGTTCTTC.

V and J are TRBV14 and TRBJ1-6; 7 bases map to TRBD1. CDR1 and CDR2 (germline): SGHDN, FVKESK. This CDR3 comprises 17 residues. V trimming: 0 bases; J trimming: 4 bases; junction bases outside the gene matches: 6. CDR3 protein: CASSQDIGTAYNSPLHF. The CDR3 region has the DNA TGTGCCAGCAGCCAAGATATTGGGACAGCATATAATTCACCCCTCCACTTT.

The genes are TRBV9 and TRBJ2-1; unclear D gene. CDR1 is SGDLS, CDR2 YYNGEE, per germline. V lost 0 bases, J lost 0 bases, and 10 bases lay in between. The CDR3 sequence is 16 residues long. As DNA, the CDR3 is TGTGCCAGCAGCGTAGAGGTCTCGGCCTCCTACAATGAGCAGTTCTTC. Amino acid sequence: CASSVEVSASYNEQFF.

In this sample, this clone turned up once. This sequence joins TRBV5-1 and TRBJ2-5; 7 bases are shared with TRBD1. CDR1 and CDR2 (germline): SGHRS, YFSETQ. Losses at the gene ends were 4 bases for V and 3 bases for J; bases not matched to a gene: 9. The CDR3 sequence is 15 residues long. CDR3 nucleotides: TGCGCCAGCAGCCCCTCGACAGGGCTTGAAGAGACCCAGTACTTC. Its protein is CASSPSTGLEETQYF.

Here the CDR3 reads CASREGGGRETQYF. DNA for the CDR3: TGTGCCAGCAGGGAGGGAGGGGGCCGAGAGACCCAGTACTTC. The chain is built from TRBV7-2 and TRBJ2-5, with D perhaps TRBD1 or TRBD2 (7 bases each). Between the trimmed V and J ends, which lost 6 bases and 4 bases, there was a span of 15 bases. Per the germline V gene, CDR1 is SGHTA and CDR2 is FQGNSA. The CDR3 runs 14 residues. Together with reference TRBV7-2 and TRBJ2-5, the CDR3 gives the full variable domain: GAGVSQSPSNKVTEKGKDVELRCDPISGHTALYWYRQSLGQGLEFLIYFQGNSAPDKSGLPSDRFSAERTGGSVSTLTIQRTQQEDSAVYLCASREGGGRETQYFGPGTRLLVL.

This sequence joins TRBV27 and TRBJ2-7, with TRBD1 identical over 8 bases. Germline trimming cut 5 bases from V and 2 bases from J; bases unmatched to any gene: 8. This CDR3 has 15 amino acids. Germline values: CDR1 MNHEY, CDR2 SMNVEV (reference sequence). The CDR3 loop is CASSRTGGAAYEQYV. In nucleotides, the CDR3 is TGTGCCAGCAGTCGCACAGGGGGAGCGGCCTACGAGCAGTACGTC.

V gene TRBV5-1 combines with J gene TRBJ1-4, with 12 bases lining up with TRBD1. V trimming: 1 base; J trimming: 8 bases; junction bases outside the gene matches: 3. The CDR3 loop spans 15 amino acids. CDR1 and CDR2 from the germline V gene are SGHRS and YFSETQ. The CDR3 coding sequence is TGCGCCAGCAGCTTGCATGGGACAGGGGGCGAAAAACTGTTTTTT. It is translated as CASSLHGTGGEKLFF.

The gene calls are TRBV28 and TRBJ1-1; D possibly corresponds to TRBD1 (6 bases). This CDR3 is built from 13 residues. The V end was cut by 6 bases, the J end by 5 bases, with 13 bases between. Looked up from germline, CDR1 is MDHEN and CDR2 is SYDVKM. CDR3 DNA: TGTGCCAGCAGACAAGGGGGTGGGACTGAAGCTTTCTTT. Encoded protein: CASRQGGGTEAFF.

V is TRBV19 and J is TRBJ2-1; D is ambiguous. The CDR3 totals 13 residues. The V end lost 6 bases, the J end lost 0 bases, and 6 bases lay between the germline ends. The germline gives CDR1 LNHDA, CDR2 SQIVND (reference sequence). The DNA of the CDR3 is TGTGCCAGTAGCGAAAGCTCCTACAATGAGCAGTTCTTC. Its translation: CASSESSYNEQFF.

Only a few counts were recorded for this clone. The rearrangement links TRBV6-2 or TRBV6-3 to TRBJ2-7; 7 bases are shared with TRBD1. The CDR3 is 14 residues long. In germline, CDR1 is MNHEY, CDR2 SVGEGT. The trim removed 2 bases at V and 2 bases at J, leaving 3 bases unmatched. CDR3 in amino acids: CASSYRQGTYEQYV. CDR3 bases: TGTGCCAGCAGTTACAGACAGGGTACCTACGAGCAGTACGTC.

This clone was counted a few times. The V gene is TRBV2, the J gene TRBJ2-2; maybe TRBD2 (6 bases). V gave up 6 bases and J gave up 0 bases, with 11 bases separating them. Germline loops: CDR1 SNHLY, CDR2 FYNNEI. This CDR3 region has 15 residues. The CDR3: CASRVERANTGELFF. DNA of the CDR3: TGTGCCAGCAGAGTAGAGCGGGCGAACACCGGGGAGCTGTTTTTT. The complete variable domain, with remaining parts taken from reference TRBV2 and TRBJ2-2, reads EPEVTQTPSHQVTQMGQEVILRCVPISNHLYFYWYRQILGQKVEFLVSFYNNEISEKSEIFDDQFSVERPDGSNFTLKIRSTKLEDSAMYFCASRVERANTGELFFGEGSRLTVL.

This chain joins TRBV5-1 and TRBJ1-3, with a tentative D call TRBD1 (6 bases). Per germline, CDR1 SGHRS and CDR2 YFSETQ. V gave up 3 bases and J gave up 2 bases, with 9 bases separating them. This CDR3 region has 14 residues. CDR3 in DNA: TGCGCCAGCAGCTCCGGGACACCTGGAAACACCATATATTTT. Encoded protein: CASSSGTPGNTIYF.

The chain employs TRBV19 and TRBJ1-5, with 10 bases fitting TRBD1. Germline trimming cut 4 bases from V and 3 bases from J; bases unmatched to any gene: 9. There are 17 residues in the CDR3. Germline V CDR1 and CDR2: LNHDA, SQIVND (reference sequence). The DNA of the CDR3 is TGTGCCAGTAGTACACCTGACAGGGGGCTGATCAATCAGCCCCAGCATTTT. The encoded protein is CASSTPDRGLINQPQHF.

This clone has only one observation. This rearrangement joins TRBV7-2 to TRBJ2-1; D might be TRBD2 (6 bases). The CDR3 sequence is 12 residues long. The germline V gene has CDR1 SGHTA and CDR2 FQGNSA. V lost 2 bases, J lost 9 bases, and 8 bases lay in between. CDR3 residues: CASSLYGGEQFF. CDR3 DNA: TGTGCCAGCAGCTTATACGGGGGTGAGCAGTTCTTC.

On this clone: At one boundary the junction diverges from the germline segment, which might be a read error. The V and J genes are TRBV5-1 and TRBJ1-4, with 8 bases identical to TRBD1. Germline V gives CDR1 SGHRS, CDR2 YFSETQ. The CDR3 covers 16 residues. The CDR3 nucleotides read TGCGCAAGCACAAGGTCAGGGGGCCTGGCTAATGAAAAACTGTTTTTT. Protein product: CASTRSGGLANEKLFF.

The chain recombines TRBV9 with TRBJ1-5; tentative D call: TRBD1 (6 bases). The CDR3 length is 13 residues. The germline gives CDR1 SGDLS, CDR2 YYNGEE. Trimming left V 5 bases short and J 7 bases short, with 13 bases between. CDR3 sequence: CASSEGGKQPQHF. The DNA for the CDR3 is TGTGCCAGCAGTGAGGGGGGTAAACAGCCCCAGCATTTT.

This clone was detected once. The CDR3 nucleotides read TGTGCCAGCAGTAACGAACAGGGGTCGCCCCTCCACTTT. This translates into CASSNEQGSPLHF. This chain uses TRBV6-4 with TRBJ1-6; 7 positions match TRBD1. Trimming removed 5 bases from V and 13 bases from J; junction bases left unmatched: 8. Per germline, CDR1 MRHNA and CDR2 SNTAGT. The CDR3 is made up of 13 amino acids.

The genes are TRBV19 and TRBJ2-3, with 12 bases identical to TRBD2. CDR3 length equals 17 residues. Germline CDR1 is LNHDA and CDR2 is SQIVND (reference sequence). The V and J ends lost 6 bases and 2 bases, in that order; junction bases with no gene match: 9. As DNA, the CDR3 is TGTGCCAGTAGCCGCGGACTAGCGGGGAGTACCACAGATACGCAGTATTTT. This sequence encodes CASSRGLAGSTTDTQYF.

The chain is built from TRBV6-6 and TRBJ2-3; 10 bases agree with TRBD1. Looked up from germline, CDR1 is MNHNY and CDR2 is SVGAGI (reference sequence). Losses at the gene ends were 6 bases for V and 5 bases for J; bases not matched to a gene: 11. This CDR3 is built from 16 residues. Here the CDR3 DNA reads TGTGCCAGCAGCCAGACCCGGACAGGGGGAAAAGATACGCAGTATTTT. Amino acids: CASSQTRTGGKDTQYF.